This record covers a single TCR beta chain. What it binds is not known. This entry belongs to a study of long-term antiretroviral therapy in people with HIV. Study-level information: The earliest samples came about a decade before the 2015 immediate-ART recommendation. Study-level points and caveats: Repertoires with HIV possessed tighter CDR3 length spans than those of controls. All time points showed a repertoire dominated by clones expanded before ART.

Looked up from germline, CDR1 is MNHEY and CDR2 is SMNVEV (reference sequence). There are 16 residues in the CDR3. V shed 3 bases and J 2 bases; nucleotides not matched to a gene: 4. With survey level as its setting, the immunoSEQ assay was v3.0. The data were produced by immunoSEQ multiplex PCR, yet TCRdb's version contains in-frame clones alone and is incomplete. The sample records more than 20,000 clones, about 85% being singletons. Samples held 1-10 million cryopreserved PBMC before DNA extraction. This TCR derives from a young man with HIV. Sample: unsorted PBMCs, taken approximately 4 years after starting antiretroviral therapy. The rearrangement joins TRBV27 to TRBJ1-5, with 10 bases lining up with TRBD1. The chain's CDR3 is CASSFLGQGGNQPQHF. The CDR3 bases are TGTGCCAGCAGTTTCCTTGGACAGGGGGGCAATCAGCCCCAGCATTTT.